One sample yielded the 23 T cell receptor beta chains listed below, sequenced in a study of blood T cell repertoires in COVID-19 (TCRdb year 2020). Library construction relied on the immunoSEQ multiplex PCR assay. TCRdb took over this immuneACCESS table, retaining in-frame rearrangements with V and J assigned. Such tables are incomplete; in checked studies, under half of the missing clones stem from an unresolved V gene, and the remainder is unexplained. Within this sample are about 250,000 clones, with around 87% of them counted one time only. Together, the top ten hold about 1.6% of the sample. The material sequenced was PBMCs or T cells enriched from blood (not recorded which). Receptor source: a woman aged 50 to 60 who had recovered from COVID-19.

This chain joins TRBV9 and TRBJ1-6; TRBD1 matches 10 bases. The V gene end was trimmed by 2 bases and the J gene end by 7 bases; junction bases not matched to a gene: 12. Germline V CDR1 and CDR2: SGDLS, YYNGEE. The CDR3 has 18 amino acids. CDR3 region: CASSVTPGQGMGNSPLHF. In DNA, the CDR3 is TGTGCCAGCAGCGTCACCCCGGGACAGGGGATGGGAAATTCACCCCTCCACTTT.

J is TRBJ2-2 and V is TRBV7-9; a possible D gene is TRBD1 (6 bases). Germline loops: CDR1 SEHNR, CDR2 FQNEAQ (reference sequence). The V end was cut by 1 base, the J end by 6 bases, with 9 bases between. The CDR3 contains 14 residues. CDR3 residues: CASSLEGVSGELFF. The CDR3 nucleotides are TGTGCCAGCAGCTTAGAGGGGGTATCCGGGGAGCTGTTTTTT.

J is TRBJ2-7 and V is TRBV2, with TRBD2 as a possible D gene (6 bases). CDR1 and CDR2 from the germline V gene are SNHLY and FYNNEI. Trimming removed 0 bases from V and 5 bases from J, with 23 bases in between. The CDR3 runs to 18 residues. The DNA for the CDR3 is TGTGCCAGCAGTGAAGCATTGTTCGTGGGGAGGTTTAGAAACGAGCAGTACTTC. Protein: CASSEALFVGRFRNEQYF.

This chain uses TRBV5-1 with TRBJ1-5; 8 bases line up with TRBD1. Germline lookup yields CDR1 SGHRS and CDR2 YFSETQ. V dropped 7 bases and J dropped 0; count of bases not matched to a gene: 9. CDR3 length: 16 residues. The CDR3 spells CASEGQAQYSNQPQHF. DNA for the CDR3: TGCGCCAGCGAGGGACAGGCACAGTATAGCAATCAGCCCCAGCATTTT.

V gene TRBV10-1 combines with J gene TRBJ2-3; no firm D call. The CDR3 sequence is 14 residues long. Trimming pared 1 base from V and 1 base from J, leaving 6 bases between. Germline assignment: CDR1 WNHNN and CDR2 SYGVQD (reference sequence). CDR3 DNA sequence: TGCGCCAGCAGTGAGTTCTCGGGCACAGATACGCAGTATTTT. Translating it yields CASSEFSGTDTQYF.

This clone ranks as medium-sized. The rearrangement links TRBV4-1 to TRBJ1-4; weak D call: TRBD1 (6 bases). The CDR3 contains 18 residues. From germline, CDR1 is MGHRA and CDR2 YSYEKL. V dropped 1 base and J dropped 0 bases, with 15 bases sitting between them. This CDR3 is CASSQGGQSYATNEKLFF. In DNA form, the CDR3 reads TGCGCCAGCAGCCAAGGGGGGCAGAGCTATGCAACTAATGAAAAACTGTTTTTT.

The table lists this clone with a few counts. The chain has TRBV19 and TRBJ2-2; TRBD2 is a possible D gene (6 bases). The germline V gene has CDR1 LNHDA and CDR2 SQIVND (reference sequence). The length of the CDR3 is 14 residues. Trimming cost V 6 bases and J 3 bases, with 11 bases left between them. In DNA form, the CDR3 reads TGTGCCAGTAGCAGTAGCGGCTACACCGGGGAGCTGTTTTTT. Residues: CASSSSGYTGELFF.

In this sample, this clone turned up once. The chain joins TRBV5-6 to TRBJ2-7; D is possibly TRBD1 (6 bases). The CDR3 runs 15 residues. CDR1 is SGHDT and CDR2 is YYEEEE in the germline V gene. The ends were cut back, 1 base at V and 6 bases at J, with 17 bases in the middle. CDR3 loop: CASSLRTVRMLEQYF. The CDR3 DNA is TGTGCCAGCAGCTTGAGGACAGTCCGAATGCTCGAGCAGTACTTC.

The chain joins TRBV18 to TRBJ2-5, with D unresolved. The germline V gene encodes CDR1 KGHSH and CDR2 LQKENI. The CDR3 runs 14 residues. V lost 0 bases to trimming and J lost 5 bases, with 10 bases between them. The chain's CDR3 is CASSPPFATETQYF. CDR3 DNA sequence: TGTGCCAGCTCACCACCTTTCGCCACTGAGACCCAGTACTTC.

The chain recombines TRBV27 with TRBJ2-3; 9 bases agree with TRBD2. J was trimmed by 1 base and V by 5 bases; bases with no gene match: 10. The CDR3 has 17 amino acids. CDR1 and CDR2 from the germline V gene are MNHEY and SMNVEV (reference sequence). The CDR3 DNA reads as TGTGCCAGCAGTCCGCTAGCGGGAAAGGTGGGCACAGATACGCAGTATTTT. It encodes CASSPLAGKVGTDTQYF.

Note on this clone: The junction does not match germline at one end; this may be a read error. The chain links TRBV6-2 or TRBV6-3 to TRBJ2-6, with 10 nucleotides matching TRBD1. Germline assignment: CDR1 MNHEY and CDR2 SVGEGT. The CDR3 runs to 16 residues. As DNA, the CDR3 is TGTGCCAGCAGTTACTTCTTAGGACAGGGGGGCAACGTCCTGACTTTC. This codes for CASSYFLGQGGNVLTF.

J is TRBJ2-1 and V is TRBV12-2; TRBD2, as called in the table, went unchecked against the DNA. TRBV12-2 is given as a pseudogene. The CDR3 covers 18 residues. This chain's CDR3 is CASRLEMGREVRDDEQFF. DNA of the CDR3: TGTGCAAGTCGCTTAGAAATGGGCAGGGAGGTCCGAGATGATGAGCAGTTCTTC.

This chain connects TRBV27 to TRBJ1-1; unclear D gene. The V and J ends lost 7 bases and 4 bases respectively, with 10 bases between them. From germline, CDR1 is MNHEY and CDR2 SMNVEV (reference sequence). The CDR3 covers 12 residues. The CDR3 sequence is CASKTGSTEAFF. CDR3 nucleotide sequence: TGTGCCAGCAAAACCGGGAGCACTGAAGCTTTCTTT.

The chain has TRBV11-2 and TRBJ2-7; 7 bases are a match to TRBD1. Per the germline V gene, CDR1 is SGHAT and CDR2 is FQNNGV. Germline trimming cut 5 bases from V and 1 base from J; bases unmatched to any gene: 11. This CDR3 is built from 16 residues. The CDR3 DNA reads TGTGCCAGCAGCCGTCTCGTTGGCAGGGGGTCCTACGAGCAGTACTTC. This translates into CASSRLVGRGSYEQYF.

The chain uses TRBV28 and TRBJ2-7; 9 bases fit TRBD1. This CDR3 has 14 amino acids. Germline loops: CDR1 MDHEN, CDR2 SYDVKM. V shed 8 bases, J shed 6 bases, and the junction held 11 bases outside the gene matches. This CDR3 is CASETGQGLGEQYF. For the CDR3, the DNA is TGTGCCAGCGAAACAGGACAGGGGCTGGGCGAGCAGTACTTC.

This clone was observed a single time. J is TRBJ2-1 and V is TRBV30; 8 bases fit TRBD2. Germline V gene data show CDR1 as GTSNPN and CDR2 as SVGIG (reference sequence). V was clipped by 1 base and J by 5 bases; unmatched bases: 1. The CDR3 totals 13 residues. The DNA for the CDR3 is TGTGCCTGGAGTGCAGCGGGAGACAATGAGCAGTTCTTC. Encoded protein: CAWSAAGDNEQFF.

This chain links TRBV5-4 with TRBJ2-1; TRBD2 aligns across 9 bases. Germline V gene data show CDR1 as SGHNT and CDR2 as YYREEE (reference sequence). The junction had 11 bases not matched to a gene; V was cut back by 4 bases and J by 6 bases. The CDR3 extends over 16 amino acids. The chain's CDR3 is CASSPLQAGGPNEQFF. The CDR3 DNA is TGTGCCAGCAGCCCCCTTCAGGCGGGAGGGCCCAATGAGCAGTTCTTC. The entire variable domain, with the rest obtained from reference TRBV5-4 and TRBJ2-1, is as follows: ETGVTQSPTHLIKTRGQQVTLRCSSQSGHNTVSWYQQALGQGPQFIFQYYREEENGRGNFPPRFSGLQFPNYSSELNVNALELDDSALYLCASSPLQAGGPNEQFFGPGTRLTVL.

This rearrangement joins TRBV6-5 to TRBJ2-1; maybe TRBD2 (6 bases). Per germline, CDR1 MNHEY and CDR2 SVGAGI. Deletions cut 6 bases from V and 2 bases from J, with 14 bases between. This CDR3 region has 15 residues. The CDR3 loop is CASSPGLGAYNEQFF. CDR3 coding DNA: TGTGCCAGCAGCCCGGGACTTGGAGCCTACAATGAGCAGTTCTTC.

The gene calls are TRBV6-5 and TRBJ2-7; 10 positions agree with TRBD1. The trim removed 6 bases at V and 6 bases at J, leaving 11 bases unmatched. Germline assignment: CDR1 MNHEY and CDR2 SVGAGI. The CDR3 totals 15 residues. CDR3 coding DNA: TGTGCCAGCAGAACTTCGGGACAGGGGTTCGGCGAGCAGTACTTC. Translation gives CASRTSGQGFGEQYF.

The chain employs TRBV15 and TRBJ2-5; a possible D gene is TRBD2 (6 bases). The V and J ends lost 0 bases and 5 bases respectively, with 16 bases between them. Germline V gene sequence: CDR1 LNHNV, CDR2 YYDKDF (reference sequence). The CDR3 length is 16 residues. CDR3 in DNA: TGTGCCACCAGCAGAGATCTTGGTGGAGGGGAGGAGACCCAGTACTTC. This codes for CATSRDLGGGEETQYF.

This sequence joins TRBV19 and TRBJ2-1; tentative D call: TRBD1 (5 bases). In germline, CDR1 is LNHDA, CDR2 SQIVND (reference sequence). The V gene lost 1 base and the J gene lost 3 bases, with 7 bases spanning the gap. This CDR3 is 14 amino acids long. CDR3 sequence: CASSIGDSYNEQFF. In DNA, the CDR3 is TGTGCCAGTAGTATAGGTGACAGCTACAATGAGCAGTTCTTC.

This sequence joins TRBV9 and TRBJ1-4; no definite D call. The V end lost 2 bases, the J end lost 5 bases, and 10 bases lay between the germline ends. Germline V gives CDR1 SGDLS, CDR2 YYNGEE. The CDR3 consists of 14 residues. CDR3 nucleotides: TGTGCCAGCAGCGTGCCGGGTGCGAATGAAAAACTGTTTTTT. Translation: CASSVPGANEKLFF.

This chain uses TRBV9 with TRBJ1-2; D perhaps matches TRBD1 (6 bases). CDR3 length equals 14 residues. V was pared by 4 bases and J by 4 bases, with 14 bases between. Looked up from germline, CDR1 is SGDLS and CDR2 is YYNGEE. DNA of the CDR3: TGTGCCAGCAGCTCACACCAGGGGCTCTATGGCTACACCTTC. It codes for CASSSHQGLYGYTF.